These 25 T cell receptor beta chains share one sample of origin, sequenced in a study of shared clonotypes between healthy human individuals. TCRdb's table, derived via immunoSEQ multiplex PCR, lists solely in-frame clones and lacks some. The data contain more than 1,200,000 clones, approximately 98.5% of them seen just once; the ten biggest clones take up 0.36%. The specimen sequenced was naive CD4+ T cells sorted from blood. Sample subset: CD45RA+ positively selected. The receptor source for this set is a man aged 25-40 years in good health.

The V gene is TRBV9, the J gene TRBJ2-6; a weak D match, TRBD1 (5 bases). The CDR3 sequence is 16 residues long. Germline V lookup: CDR1 SGDLS, CDR2 YYNGEE. V dropped 4 bases and J dropped 1 base, with 12 bases sitting between them. CDR3 nucleotides: TGTGCCAGCAGCCCGAGACAGATATCTGGGGCCAACGTCCTGACTTTC. Amino acid sequence: CASSPRQISGANVLTF. Based on the CDR3 plus reference TRBV9 and TRBJ2-6, the full variable domain is DSGVTQTPKHLITATGQRVTLRCSPRSGDLSVYWYQQSLDQGLQFLIQYYNGEERAKGNILERFSAQQFPDLHSELNLSSLELGDSALYFCASSPRQISGANVLTFGAGSRLTVL.

About this clone itself: Other DNA sequences in the sample encode the same CDR3. This CDR3 is CASSFRVSTDTQYF. CDR3 nucleotides: TGTGCCAGCAGCTTCCGAGTTAGCACAGATACGCAGTATTTT. The chain employs TRBV7-2 and TRBJ2-3; no reliable D call. This CDR3 is built from 14 residues. V gave up 3 bases and J gave up 0 bases, with 7 bases separating them. Per the germline V gene, CDR1 is SGHTA and CDR2 is FQGNSA.

This clone was counted once. This sequence joins TRBV12-1 and TRBJ2-2; TRBD2 was called by the table and not checked on the DNA. TRBV12-1 is classified as a pseudogene. This CDR3 has 15 residues. The chain's CDR3 is CASSPATTPNRGLFF. CDR3 coding DNA: TGTGCCAGCAGCCCCGCGACGACCCCCAATCGGGGGCTGTTTTTT.

The V gene is TRBV6-1, the J gene TRBJ2-7; 11 bases are shared with TRBD2. Germline V gene sequence: CDR1 MNHNS, CDR2 SASEGT. V trimming: 2 bases; J trimming: 0 bases; junction bases outside the gene matches: 12. The CDR3 consists of 19 residues. DNA of the CDR3: TGTGCCAGCAGTGAATGGGTACTAGCGGGAGCGGAAGACTCCTACGAGCAGTACTTC. Translated, it gives CASSEWVLAGAEDSYEQYF.

The chain couples TRBV25-1 to TRBJ2-7; 10 nucleotides line up with TRBD2. The length of the CDR3 is 14 residues. Unmatched junction bases numbered 2, after V lost 2 bases and J lost 4 bases. Germline CDR1 reads MGHDK; CDR2 reads SYGVNS. The CDR3 sequence: CASSEGTSVYEQYF. DNA of the CDR3: TGTGCCAGCAGTGAAGGGACTAGCGTTTACGAGCAGTACTTC.

This chain joins TRBV27 and TRBJ2-7; TRBD1 is a possible D gene (6 bases). The CDR3 sequence is 16 residues long. Germline V gene data show CDR1 as MNHEY and CDR2 as SMNVEV (reference sequence). The germline V and J ends were trimmed by 1 base and 3 bases, with 16 bases remaining between them. CDR3 nucleotides: TGTGCCAGCAGTTTATTCTCCCACAGGGACGGCTACGAGCAGTACTTC. Its protein product is CASSLFSHRDGYEQYF.

The chain couples TRBV11-2 to TRBJ1-1, with 7 nucleotides matching TRBD1. Looked up from germline, CDR1 is SGHAT and CDR2 is FQNNGV. V lost 5 bases and J lost 0; bases outside the gene matches: 3. The CDR3 extends over 14 amino acids. The DNA for the CDR3 is TGTGCCAGCAGCCCGGACAGGTTGAACACTGAAGCTTTCTTT. It codes for CASSPDRLNTEAFF.

V and J are TRBV19 and TRBJ2-7; TRBD1 or TRBD2 may be the D gene (5 bases each). CDR1 is LNHDA and CDR2 is SQIVND in the germline V gene (reference sequence). V lost 3 bases and J lost 2, with 20 bases in between. This CDR3 contains 17 residues. The CDR3 DNA follows: TGTGCCAGTAGTATCCTTTTTGGGGACGCGGCAGCCTACGAGCAGTACTTC. This gives the protein CASSILFGDAAAYEQYF.

The chain employs TRBV5-1 and TRBJ2-7; D uncertain. This CDR3 has 14 amino acids. CDR1 is SGHRS and CDR2 is YFSETQ in the germline V gene. The ends were cut back, 1 base at V and 3 bases at J, with 11 bases in the middle. The CDR3 sequence: CASSLTTGNYEQYF. In DNA, the CDR3 is TGCGCCAGCAGCTTGACCACCGGAAACTACGAGCAGTACTTC. Looking up the rest from reference TRBV5-1 and TRBJ2-7 gives the full variable domain: KAGVTQTPRYLIKTRGQQVTLSCSPISGHRSVSWYQQTPGQGLQFLFEYFSETQRNKGNFPGRFSGRQFSNSRSEMNVSTLELGDSALYLCASSLTTGNYEQYFGPGTRLTVT.

V is TRBV7-9 and J is TRBJ1-3; D unresolved. Trimming shortened V by 1 base and J by 5 bases, and 9 bases separated the two germline ends. This CDR3 contains 14 residues. Germline V lookup: CDR1 SEHNR, CDR2 FQNEAQ (reference sequence). CDR3 coding DNA: TGTGCCAGCAGCTTAGTCGGGTTAAGAAACACCATATATTTT. This sequence encodes CASSLVGLRNTIYF.

About this clone itself: Other DNA sequences within the sample encode an identical CDR3. The gene calls are TRBV6-5 and TRBJ2-5; D ambiguous. This CDR3 is built from 12 residues. With 3 bases removed from V and 4 bases from J, the gap between germline ends came to 6 bases. Germline V lookup: CDR1 MNHEY, CDR2 SVGAGI. The CDR3 region is CASSYTGETQYF. The CDR3 DNA reads TGTGCCAGCAGTTATACGGGAGAGACCCAGTACTTC.

This chain uses TRBV2 with TRBJ1-4; D gene uncertain. The CDR3 spans 14 residues. Germline values: CDR1 SNHLY, CDR2 FYNNEI. V dropped 4 bases and J dropped 4 bases, with 10 bases sitting between them. The CDR3: CASSGTTSNEKLFF. The CDR3 region has the DNA TGTGCCAGCAGTGGGACTACGAGTAATGAAAAACTGTTTTTT.

The chain couples TRBV28 to TRBJ1-1; D possibly corresponds to TRBD1 (5 bases). The CDR3 is made up of 12 amino acids. Germline loops: CDR1 MDHEN, CDR2 SYDVKM. V lost 10 bases, J lost 4 bases, and 13 bases lay in between. The CDR3 DNA reads as TGTGCCATCGGGGGATCGAGCACTGAAGCTTTCTTT. Its protein is CAIGGSSTEAFF.

A note on this clone: The same CDR3 arises from other DNA sequences in this sample as well. J is TRBJ2-7 and V is TRBV9, with D uncertain. The length of the CDR3 is 14 residues. V was cut by 0 bases and J by 2 bases, with 9 bases left in between. CDR1 is SGDLS, CDR2 YYNGEE, per germline. CDR3 amino acids: CASSVAGHPYEQYF. As DNA, the CDR3 is TGTGCCAGCAGCGTAGCAGGTCACCCCTACGAGCAGTACTTC.

The chain carries TRBV19 and TRBJ2-7; TRBD1 matches at 9 bases. The germline V gene encodes CDR1 LNHDA and CDR2 SQIVND (reference sequence). CDR3 length equals 15 residues. Trimming took 4 bases from V and 4 from J; bases not matched to a gene: 8. This CDR3 is CASSSGQGLMYEQYF. CDR3 sequence (DNA): TGTGCCAGTAGTAGTGGACAGGGGTTAATGTACGAGCAGTACTTC. Full variable domain (missing parts from reference TRBV19 and TRBJ2-7): DGGITQSPKYLFRKEGQNVTLSCEQNLNHDAMYWYRQDPGQGLRLIYYSQIVNDFQKGDIAEGYSVSREKKESFPLTVTSAQKNPTAFYLCASSSGQGLMYEQYFGPGTRLTVT.

The chain joins TRBV28 to TRBJ1-1, with a tentative D call TRBD1 (6 bases). There are 15 residues in the CDR3. Trimming shortened V by 6 bases and J by 1 base, and 15 bases separated the two germline ends. The germline gives CDR1 MDHEN, CDR2 SYDVKM. In DNA form, the CDR3 reads TGTGCCAGCAGATTCCACGGACAGAAGAACACTGAAGCTTTCTTT. Translating gives CASRFHGQKNTEAFF.

The V call is TRBV18, the J call TRBJ1-5; D possibly corresponds to TRBD1 (5 bases). This CDR3 spans 17 amino acids. From germline, CDR1 is KGHSH and CDR2 LQKENI. With 3 bases removed from V and 6 bases from J, the gap between germline ends came to 21 bases. CDR3 region: CASSPPPKDSGPQPQHF. CDR3 in DNA: TGTGCCAGCTCACCCCCACCCAAGGATTCGGGGCCTCAGCCCCAGCATTTT.

The V and J genes are TRBV19 and TRBJ2-6; D ambiguous. Between the trimmed V and J ends, which lost 8 bases and 0 bases, there was a span of 11 bases. The CDR3 is 15 residues long. Looked up from germline, CDR1 is LNHDA and CDR2 is SQIVND (reference sequence). The CDR3 sequence is CASGRRHSGANVLTF. CDR3 nucleotide sequence: TGTGCCAGTGGGCGACGGCACTCTGGGGCCAACGTCCTGACTTTC.

This clone was seen just once. The chain carries TRBV25-1 and TRBJ2-2; TRBD1 is a possible D gene (6 bases). Germline V gene lookup returns CDR1 MGHDK and CDR2 SYGVNS. Trimming cost V 3 bases and J 5 bases, with 13 bases left between them. The CDR3 covers 15 residues. DNA for the CDR3: TGTGCCAGCAGTGATACCACGAGGGGGACCGGGGAGCTGTTTTTT. As protein: CASSDTTRGTGELFF. The whole variable domain, remainder taken from reference TRBV25-1 and TRBJ2-2, is EADIYQTPRYLVIGTGKKITLECSQTMGHDKMYWYQQDPGMELHLIHYSYGVNSTEKGDLSSESTVSRIRTEHFPLTLESARPSHTSQYLCASSDTTRGTGELFFGEGSRLTVL.

Regarding this clone: At the DNA level, this CDR3 is encoded by other sequences in the same sample as well. The chain has TRBV20-1 and TRBJ2-3; D ambiguous. The germline V and J ends were trimmed by 5 bases and 4 bases, with 7 bases remaining between them. The length of the CDR3 is 11 residues. The germline V gene encodes CDR1 DFQATT and CDR2 SNEGSKA (reference sequence). The chain's CDR3 is CSASPADTQYF. The CDR3, as DNA: TGCAGTGCTTCCCCGGCAGATACGCAGTATTTT.

This chain connects TRBV29-1 to TRBJ2-4; possibly TRBD1 for D (5 bases). V was trimmed by 3 bases and J by 3 bases, leaving 9 bases between them. There are 13 residues in the CDR3. CDR1 and CDR2 (germline): SQVTM, ANQGSEA. CDR3 in amino acids: CSVEGQGKNIQYF. In DNA, the CDR3 is TGCAGCGTTGAGGGGCAGGGCAAAAACATTCAGTACTTC. Complete variable domain (other parts from reference TRBV29-1 and TRBJ2-4): SAVISQKPSRDICQRGTSLTIQCQVDSQVTMMFWYRQQPGQSLTLIATANQGSEATYESGFVIDKFPISRPNLTFSTLTVSNMSPEDSSIYLCSVEGQGKNIQYFGAGTRLSVL.

This clone has only one observation. The V and J genes are TRBV27 and TRBJ2-7; TRBD2 matches at 12 bases. With 5 bases clipped from V and 4 bases from J, the junction kept 6 bases outside the gene matches. The CDR3 has 15 residues. Germline V gene data show CDR1 as MNHEY and CDR2 as SMNVEV (reference sequence). The CDR3 nucleotides read TGTGCCAGCAGTATAGGACTAGCGGGATTGTACGAGCAGTACTTC. This gives the protein CASSIGLAGLYEQYF.

The rearrangement uses TRBV9 and TRBJ1-2; D might be TRBD1 (5 bases). Trimming left V 3 bases short and J 5 bases short, with 14 bases between. The CDR3 runs to 14 residues. Germline V gene sequence: CDR1 SGDLS, CDR2 YYNGEE. In DNA form, the CDR3 reads TGTGCCAGCAGCGCCGGGACGGGAGAGTATGGCTACACCTTC. It yields the protein CASSAGTGEYGYTF.

The chain couples TRBV10-3 to TRBJ2-3, with 8 nucleotides matching TRBD2. The V gene end was trimmed by 10 bases and the J gene end by 1 base; junction bases not matched to a gene: 4. Germline CDR1 reads ENHRY; CDR2 reads SYGVKD. The CDR3 extends over 13 amino acids. The CDR3 is CATETSGTDTQYF. The CDR3 nucleotides read TGTGCCACAGAGACTAGCGGCACAGATACGCAGTATTTT.

The chain employs TRBV2 and TRBJ1-5; D is possibly TRBD1 (5 bases). CDR1 is SNHLY and CDR2 is FYNNEI in the germline V gene. Deletions cut 3 bases from V and 2 bases from J, with 14 bases between. The length of the CDR3 is 16 residues. CDR3 loop: CASSDYQGSGNQPQHF. For the CDR3, the DNA is TGTGCCAGCAGTGACTACCAGGGTTCGGGCAATCAGCCCCAGCATTTT. Full variable domain (rest looked up from reference TRBV2 and TRBJ1-5): EPEVTQTPSHQVTQMGQEVILRCVPISNHLYFYWYRQILGQKVEFLVSFYNNEISEKSEIFDDQFSVERPDGSNFTLKIRSTKLEDSAMYFCASSDYQGSGNQPQHFGDGTRLSIL.